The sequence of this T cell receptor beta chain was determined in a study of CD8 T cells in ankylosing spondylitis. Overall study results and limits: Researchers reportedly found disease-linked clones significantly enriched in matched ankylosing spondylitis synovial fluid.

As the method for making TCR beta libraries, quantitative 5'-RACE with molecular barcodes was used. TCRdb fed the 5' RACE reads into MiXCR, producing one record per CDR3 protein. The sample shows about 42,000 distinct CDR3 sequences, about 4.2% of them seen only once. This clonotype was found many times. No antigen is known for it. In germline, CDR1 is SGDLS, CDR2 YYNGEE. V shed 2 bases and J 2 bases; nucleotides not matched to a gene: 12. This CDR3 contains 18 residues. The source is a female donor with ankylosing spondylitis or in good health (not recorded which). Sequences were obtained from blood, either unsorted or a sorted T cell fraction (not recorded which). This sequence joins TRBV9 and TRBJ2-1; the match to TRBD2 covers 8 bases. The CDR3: CASSVAMLAGTPYNEQFF. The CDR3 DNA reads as TGTGCCAGCAGCGTTGCTATGTTAGCGGGGACTCCCTACAATGAGCAGTTCTTC.